This is a list of T cell receptor beta chains from one sample in a study of T cell responses to AZD1222 COVID-19 vaccine. Sequenced by immunoSEQ multiplex PCR; TCRdb stores in-frame clones only, minus some. The sample comprises about 140,000 clones, around 92% of which are singletons, and 2.5% to 3% rests with the top ten. The material sequenced was peripheral blood, taken on day 0 of AZD1222 vaccination. These receptors were taken from an adult in good health. CDR3s include the opening cysteine and the closing phenylalanine or tryptophan. The D gene is left open where the match is weak. Expanded clones are given a class, and other clones once, few, many or no size at all.

j_gene: TRBJ2-4; v_gene: TRBV4-1; abundance: .; d_gene: .; CDR3nt: TGCGCCAGCAGCCAACCTTTACGAGGACTAGCCAAAAACATTCAGTACTTC; CDR3aa: CASSQPLRGLAKNIQYF
j_gene: TRBJ1-2; v_gene: TRBV9; abundance: .; d_gene: .; CDR3nt: TGTGCCAGCAGCGTAGGGGTAGGGAACTATGGCTACACCTTC; CDR3aa: CASSVGVGNYGYTF
j_gene: TRBJ1-1; v_gene: TRBV5-1; abundance: once; d_gene: .; CDR3nt: TGCGCCAGCAGCTCGCAGGGTTACACTGAAGCTTTCTTT; CDR3aa: CASSSQGYTEAFF
j_gene: TRBJ1-5; v_gene: TRBV28; abundance: .; d_gene: .; CDR3nt: TGTGCCAGCAGGGATTACGGTCAGCCCCAGCATTTT; CDR3aa: CASRDYGQPQHF
j_gene: TRBJ1-4; v_gene: TRBV7-9; abundance: .; d_gene: TRBD1; CDR3nt: TGTGCCCACAGGGGGCAGGATAATGAAAAACTGTTTTTT; CDR3aa: CAHRGQDNEKLFF
j_gene: TRBJ2-1; v_gene: TRBV5-5; abundance: .; d_gene: .; CDR3nt: TGTGCCAGCAGCTTGGTACAGGTCTCCTACAATGAGCAGTTCTTC; CDR3aa: CASSLVQVSYNEQFF
j_gene: TRBJ2-3; v_gene: TRBV7-3; abundance: .; d_gene: .; CDR3nt: TGTGCCAGCAGCTTAACGAGTCCCACAGATACGCAGTATTTT; CDR3aa: CASSLTSPTDTQYF
j_gene: TRBJ2-1; v_gene: TRBV9; abundance: .; d_gene: .; CDR3nt: TGTGCCAGCAGCTCTGACAGCTATGAGCAGTTCTTC; CDR3aa: CASSSDSYEQFF
j_gene: TRBJ1-2; v_gene: TRBV13; abundance: .; d_gene: .; CDR3nt: TGTGCCAGCAGCTGGGGCGGGACACTCCGACGGGACTATGGCTACACCTTC; CDR3aa: CASSWGGTLRRDYGYTF
j_gene: TRBJ1-1; v_gene: TRBV5-8; abundance: .; d_gene: .; CDR3nt: TGTGCCAGCACCTATAGACCGAACACTGAAGCTTTCTTT; CDR3aa: CASTYRPNTEAFF
j_gene: TRBJ1-5; v_gene: TRBV7-9; abundance: few; d_gene: .; CDR3nt: TGTGCCAGCAGCTCAGTGAGTTCCAATCAGCCCCAGCATTTT; CDR3aa: CASSSVSSNQPQHF
j_gene: TRBJ1-6; v_gene: TRBV28; abundance: .; d_gene: .; CDR3nt: TGTGCCAGCAGTGCACCTCAGGAACGCGACTCACCCCTCCACTTT; CDR3aa: CASSAPQERDSPLHF
j_gene: TRBJ1-2; v_gene: TRBV3-1/TRBV3-2; abundance: .; d_gene: TRBD1; CDR3nt: TGTGCCAGCAGCCAAGACCCAATCGGTGGACAGGACTATGGCTACACCTTC; CDR3aa: CASSQDPIGGQDYGYTF
j_gene: TRBJ2-7; v_gene: TRBV19; abundance: few; d_gene: .; CDR3nt: TGTGCCAGTAGCTTTGGGAACAGGGTTCACGAGCAGTACTTC; CDR3aa: CASSFGNRVHEQYF
j_gene: TRBJ1-2; v_gene: TRBV12-3/TRBV12-4; abundance: .; d_gene: .; CDR3nt: TGTGCCAGCACCCTGGGGGTAAATGGCTACACCTTC; CDR3aa: CASTLGVNGYTF
j_gene: TRBJ1-2; v_gene: TRBV6-5; abundance: .; d_gene: .; CDR3nt: TGTGCCAGCAGCCGGGGAGGGGTTTATGGCTACACCTTC; CDR3aa: CASSRGGVYGYTF
j_gene: TRBJ1-3; v_gene: TRBV9; abundance: .; d_gene: .; CDR3nt: TGTGCCAGCAGCGTAGAGGGCGGCTCTGGAAACACCATATATTTT; CDR3aa: CASSVEGGSGNTIYF
j_gene: TRBJ1-2; v_gene: TRBV10-2; abundance: .; d_gene: .; CDR3nt: TGCGCCAGCAGTGTGGCAGGGGTTGGCTACACCTTC; CDR3aa: CASSVAGVGYTF
j_gene: TRBJ1-2; v_gene: TRBV4-3; abundance: few; d_gene: .; CDR3nt: TGCGCCAGCAGCCAAGACGGGGGGAACTATGGCTACACCTTC; CDR3aa: CASSQDGGNYGYTF
j_gene: TRBJ1-2; v_gene: TRBV6-5; abundance: .; d_gene: .; CDR3nt: TGTGCCAGCGTTCAGCTCGGGGGGCTCGGCTATGGCTACACCTTC; CDR3aa: CASVQLGGLGYGYTF
j_gene: TRBJ1-3; v_gene: TRBV25-1; abundance: .; d_gene: .; CDR3nt: TGTGCCAGCAGGGGGACTGGAAACACCATATATTTT; CDR3aa: CASRGTGNTIYF
j_gene: TRBJ1-2; v_gene: TRBV7-2; abundance: .; d_gene: .; CDR3nt: TGTGCCAGCAGCCCTTATGGGCGGATCAGCTATGGCTACACCTTC; CDR3aa: CASSPYGRISYGYTF
j_gene: TRBJ1-5; v_gene: TRBV28; abundance: .; d_gene: .; CDR3nt: TGTGCCAGCAGGCCATCTACCGGTCAGCCCCAGCATTTT; CDR3aa: CASRPSTGQPQHF
j_gene: TRBJ2-7; v_gene: TRBV2; abundance: .; d_gene: TRBD2; CDR3nt: TGTGCCAGCAACGAACCAGCGGGAGCTCGTTACGAGCAGTACTTC; CDR3aa: CASNEPAGARYEQYF
j_gene: TRBJ2-3; v_gene: TRBV11-1; abundance: .; d_gene: .; CDR3nt: TGTGCCAGCAGCTTTGGGGACGCCCGTCCCGGGGATACGCAGTATTTT; CDR3aa: CASSFGDARPGDTQYF
j_gene: TRBJ1-2; v_gene: TRBV30; abundance: .; d_gene: TRBD1; CDR3nt: TGTGCCTGGAGTGTGGGACAGCTCTATGGCTACACCTTC; CDR3aa: CAWSVGQLYGYTF
j_gene: TRBJ2-7; v_gene: TRBV6-5; abundance: .; d_gene: TRBD1; CDR3nt: TGTGCCAGCAGTTGGGACAGGGGAAACGAGCAGTACTTC; CDR3aa: CASSWDRGNEQYF
j_gene: TRBJ2-3; v_gene: TRBV3-1/TRBV3-2; abundance: .; d_gene: TRBD2; CDR3nt: TGTGCCAGCAGCCAAGGAGGGACTAGCGGGAGGGCAGATACGCAGTATTTT; CDR3aa: CASSQGGTSGRADTQYF
j_gene: TRBJ1-5; v_gene: TRBV25-1; abundance: .; d_gene: .; CDR3nt: TGTGCCAGCAGTTCAGACTATAGCAATCAGCCCCAGCATTTT; CDR3aa: CASSSDYSNQPQHF
j_gene: TRBJ1-2; v_gene: TRBV4-1; abundance: .; d_gene: TRBD1; CDR3nt: TGCGCCAGCAGCCAATTAGAGGGGGCTTATGGCTACACCTTC; CDR3aa: CASSQLEGAYGYTF
j_gene: TRBJ1-1; v_gene: TRBV30; abundance: few; d_gene: .; CDR3nt: TGTGCCTGGAGTGTCTTTTTGGACAGAGCTCCTGAAGCTTTCTTT; CDR3aa: CAWSVFLDRAPEAFF
j_gene: TRBJ1-3; v_gene: TRBV21-1; abundance: .; d_gene: .; CDR3nt: TGTGCCAGCAGCACCACAGGGGGCTGGGTGTCAGGAAACACCATATATTTT; CDR3aa: CASSTTGGWVSGNTIYF
j_gene: TRBJ2-2; v_gene: TRBV7-2; abundance: few; d_gene: .; CDR3nt: TGTGCCAGCAGCTTAGAGATGCTTAACACCGGGGAGCTGTTTTTT; CDR3aa: CASSLEMLNTGELFF
j_gene: TRBJ1-6; v_gene: TRBV29-1; abundance: .; d_gene: TRBD1; CDR3nt: TGCAGCGTTTCAGGGGGCGCGCGTAATTCACCCCTCCACTTT; CDR3aa: CSVSGGARNSPLHF
j_gene: TRBJ2-6; v_gene: TRBV5-5; abundance: .; d_gene: .; CDR3nt: TGTGCCAGCAGCCTGGGGGATGCTGGGGCCAACGTCCTGACTTTC; CDR3aa: CASSLGDAGANVLTF
j_gene: TRBJ1-4; v_gene: TRBV5-1; abundance: .; d_gene: .; CDR3nt: TGCGCCAGCAGCTACAGCAGCGCGAATGAAAAACTGTTTTTT; CDR3aa: CASSYSSANEKLFF
j_gene: TRBJ1-5; v_gene: TRBV6-1; abundance: few; d_gene: .; CDR3nt: TGTGCCAGCAGCGAACTCACTACAGGGAAGAATCAGCCCCAGCATTTT; CDR3aa: CASSELTTGKNQPQHF
j_gene: TRBJ2-3; v_gene: TRBV28; abundance: .; d_gene: .; CDR3nt: TGTGCCAGCCCCCCCCCGACAGGATCCACAGATACGCAGTATTTT; CDR3aa: CASPPPTGSTDTQYF
j_gene: TRBJ2-7; v_gene: TRBV13; abundance: .; d_gene: .; CDR3nt: TGTGCCAGCAGCCATTCATCCGAGCAGTACTTC; CDR3aa: CASSHSSEQYF
j_gene: TRBJ2-7; v_gene: TRBV27; abundance: .; d_gene: TRBD1; CDR3nt: TGTGCCAGCAGTCCCACAGGGGGCGAGCAGTACTTC; CDR3aa: CASSPTGGEQYF
j_gene: TRBJ1-1; v_gene: TRBV11-2; abundance: .; d_gene: .; CDR3nt: TGTGCCAGCAGCTTAGAGGCCCGTCCCCTGAACACTGAAGCTTTCTTT; CDR3aa: CASSLEARPLNTEAFF
j_gene: TRBJ2-3; v_gene: TRBV6-5; abundance: .; d_gene: .; CDR3nt: TGTGCCAGCAGTAAAAGGGCCACAGATACGCAGTATTTT; CDR3aa: CASSKRATDTQYF
j_gene: TRBJ1-6; v_gene: TRBV6-5; abundance: .; d_gene: .; CDR3nt: TGTGCCAGCAGTTACTCTCCAATCTCACCCCTCCACTTT; CDR3aa: CASSYSPISPLHF
j_gene: TRBJ2-7; v_gene: TRBV11-2; abundance: .; d_gene: .; CDR3nt: TGTGCCAGCAGCTCCTCACAGGGACGGAACGAGCAGTACTTC; CDR3aa: CASSSSQGRNEQYF
j_gene: TRBJ2-3; v_gene: TRBV29-1; abundance: .; d_gene: .; CDR3nt: TGCAGCGTTGAAGAAACGCAGCCTAGGACCTTCATAAGCACAGATACGCAGTATTTT; CDR3aa: CSVEETQPRTFISTDTQYF
j_gene: TRBJ2-7; v_gene: TRBV5-1; abundance: .; d_gene: TRBD2; CDR3nt: TGCGCCAGCAGCGACCAAGCGGGAGGGCCCTACGAGCAGTACTTC; CDR3aa: CASSDQAGGPYEQYF
j_gene: TRBJ2-7; v_gene: TRBV11-3; abundance: .; d_gene: .; CDR3nt: TGTGCCAGCAGCTTAGGGGTCAGGAGCGAGCAGTACTTC; CDR3aa: CASSLGVRSEQYF
j_gene: TRBJ1-6; v_gene: TRBV4-2; abundance: .; d_gene: .; CDR3nt: TGTGCCAGCAGCCCGGGGGTTGGGCGGGAGAGTTCACCCCTCCACTTT; CDR3aa: CASSPGVGRESSPLHF
j_gene: TRBJ1-1; v_gene: TRBV9; abundance: once; d_gene: TRBD1; CDR3nt: TGTGCCAGCAGCCCCGGGGACAGGGGAACTGAAGCTTTCTTT; CDR3aa: CASSPGDRGTEAFF
j_gene: TRBJ2-6; v_gene: TRBV7-3; abundance: .; d_gene: .; CDR3nt: TGTGCCAGCAGCTCCTCTAGAACTGGGGCCAACGTCCTGACTTTC; CDR3aa: CASSSSRTGANVLTF
j_gene: TRBJ2-3; v_gene: TRBV6-5; abundance: .; d_gene: TRBD2; CDR3nt: TGTGCCAGCAGTAAGGGACTAGGGAGATACTATACGCAGTATTTT; CDR3aa: CASSKGLGRYYTQYF
j_gene: TRBJ2-7; v_gene: TRBV5-5; abundance: .; d_gene: .; CDR3nt: TGTGCCAGCAGCTTGGGACGGCCCTACGAGCAGTACTTC; CDR3aa: CASSLGRPYEQYF
j_gene: TRBJ2-7; v_gene: TRBV7-9; abundance: .; d_gene: .; CDR3nt: TGTGCCAGCAGCGGAATGGTGGGAGAGCAGTACTTC; CDR3aa: CASSGMVGEQYF
j_gene: TRBJ2-2; v_gene: TRBV11-1; abundance: .; d_gene: .; CDR3nt: TGTGCCAGCAGCTTAGTGGGGCACACCGGGGAGCTGTTTTTT; CDR3aa: CASSLVGHTGELFF